One sample yielded the 27 T cell receptor beta chains listed below, sequenced in a study of T cells after yellow fever vaccination. MiXCR, applied by TCRdb to the 5' RACE reads, yields one record per CDR3 protein. In the table there are approximately 110,000 distinct CDR3 sequences, about 7% of which are singletons. The sample was CD4+ T cells sorted from PBMCs, taken 10 days after the first yellow fever vaccination. Receptors were obtained from a man between 18 and 35 years old who received the YFV17D yellow fever vaccine.

This chain links TRBV9 with TRBJ1-2; the match to TRBD1 covers 8 bases. Germline V gene lookup returns CDR1 SGDLS and CDR2 YYNGEE. This CDR3 has 15 amino acids. J gave up 6 bases and V 2 bases, and 9 bases lay outside the gene matches. The CDR3 sequence is CASSVQGARSHGYTF. The DNA for the CDR3 is TGTGCCAGCAGCGTCCAGGGGGCGCGATCCCATGGCTACACCTTC. The full variable domain, completed using reference TRBV9 and TRBJ1-2, is DSGVTQTPKHLITATGQRVTLRCSPRSGDLSVYWYQQSLDQGLQFLIQYYNGEERAKGNILERFSAQQFPDLHSELNLSSLELGDSALYFCASSVQGARSHGYTFGSGTRLTVV.

About this clonotype: This clone may be a read error of a much larger clone one base away. J is TRBJ2-2 and V is TRBV5-1; D gene uncertain. Per the germline V gene, CDR1 is SGHRS and CDR2 is YFSETQ. This CDR3 has 15 residues. The chain's CDR3 is CASSFMRTDTEELFF. In nucleotides, the CDR3 is TGCGCCAGCAGCTTCATGCGCACCGACACCGAGGAGCTGTTTTTT.

This clonotype was seen ten or more times. The gene calls are TRBV4-2 and TRBJ2-3; D is unresolved. Germline V gives CDR1 LGHNA, CDR2 YNFKEQ. With 0 bases removed from V and 8 bases from J, the gap between germline ends came to 6 bases. This CDR3 region has 12 residues. CDR3 protein: CASSQDFGTQYF. CDR3 in DNA: TGTGCCAGCAGCCAAGATTTCGGTACGCAGTATTTT.

Ten or more counts support this clonotype. The gene calls are TRBV6-1 and TRBJ1-6; D is unresolved. V lost 7 bases and J 0 bases, leaving 10 bases between the germline ends. CDR3 length: 15 amino acids. Germline-derived CDR1 and CDR2 are MNHNS and SASEGT. CDR3 sequence (DNA): TGTGCCAGCATGAGCATGAGCTCCTATAATTCACCCCTCCACTTT. Encoded protein: CASMSMSSYNSPLHF.

Details on this clonotype: This sequence may be a read error, since a much larger clone differs from it by one base. J is TRBJ2-5 and V is TRBV9, with TRBD1 identical over 7 bases. This CDR3 has 18 residues. CDR1 is SGDLS, CDR2 YYNGEE, per germline. V was clipped by 1 base and J by 0 bases; unmatched bases: 12. The CDR3 region is CASSVSKRDSTYQETQYF. In DNA form, the CDR3 reads TGTGCCAGCAGCGTATCGAAACGGGACAGCACTTACCAAGAGACCCAGTACTTC.

The chain employs TRBV20-1 and TRBJ2-3, with unresolved D. Deletions cut 1 base from V and 7 bases from J, with 6 bases between. The CDR3 is made up of 11 amino acids. Germline loops: CDR1 DFQATT, CDR2 SNEGSKA (reference sequence). The CDR3 nucleotides read TGCAGTGCTAGAGGTGGCTATACGCAGTATTTT. Translation gives CSARGGYTQYF.

A remark on this clonotype: A read error is possible here, since a much larger clone lies one base away. The chain carries TRBV4-2 and TRBJ2-3, with D perhaps being TRBD1 or TRBD2 (7 bases each). This CDR3 region has 15 residues. CDR1 and CDR2 (germline): LGHNA, YNFKEQ. The CDR3 DNA reads as TGTGTCAGCAGCCAGGGGGGAGGGAACACAGATACGCAGTATTTT. This sequence encodes CVSSQGGGNTDTQYF.

This clonotype was found many times. This chain connects TRBV7-2 to TRBJ1-4, with D possibly being TRBD1 (5 bases). CDR1 SGHTA and CDR2 FQGNSA come from the germline V gene. The CDR3 length is 13 residues. The V gene lost 5 bases and the J gene lost 7 bases, with 11 bases spanning the gap. Here the CDR3 reads CASSPRTTEKLFF. The CDR3 DNA sequence: TGTGCCAGCAGCCCCAGGACAACTGAAAAACTGTTTTTT.

The sample holds many counts of this clonotype. The rearrangement joins TRBV4-2 to TRBJ2-2; a weak D match, TRBD2 (5 bases). Per germline, CDR1 LGHNA and CDR2 YNFKEQ. The CDR3 has 13 residues. Deletions cut 4 bases from V and 5 bases from J, with 8 bases between. The CDR3 is CASSRPGTGELFF. As DNA, the CDR3 is TGTGCCAGCAGCCGTCCGGGAACCGGGGAGCTGTTTTTT.

This clonotype was detected ten times or more. As DNA, the CDR3 is TGTGCCAGCAGCTTAGGCACCCACGGCAATCAGCCCCAGCATTTT. It yields the protein CASSLGTHGNQPQHF. The chain combines TRBV7-2 with TRBJ1-5; D gene uncertain. Trimming cost V 1 base and J 2 bases, with 9 bases left between them. This CDR3 is built from 15 residues. The germline V gene encodes CDR1 SGHTA and CDR2 FQGNSA.

Many counts were recorded for this clonotype. The rearrangement links TRBV5-1 to TRBJ1-1; D might be TRBD1 (5 bases). Germline V gene lookup returns CDR1 SGHRS and CDR2 YFSETQ. There are 14 residues in the CDR3. Trimming shortened V by 4 bases and J by 1 base, and 11 bases separated the two germline ends. CDR3 residues: CASSLPDKNTEAFF. The CDR3 region has the DNA TGCGCCAGCAGCCTCCCGGACAAGAACACTGAAGCTTTCTTT.

The CDR3 sequence: CASSQDPRSYEQYF. DNA for the CDR3: TGCGCCAGCAGCCAAGACCCTCGCTCCTACGAGCAGTACTTC. This chain links TRBV4-3 with TRBJ2-7; D not resolved. This CDR3 comprises 14 residues. CDR1 and CDR2 from the germline V gene are LGHNA and YSLEER. The germline V and J ends were trimmed by 0 bases and 0 bases, with 6 bases remaining between them.

This clonotype was detected ten times or more. The chain employs TRBV7-2 and TRBJ1-2; 8 bases fit TRBD1. This CDR3 contains 15 residues. CDR1 and CDR2 (germline): SGHTA, FQGNSA. With V trimmed by 4 bases and J by 6 bases, 10 bases remained unmatched. The chain's CDR3 is CASSSARTGLNGYTF. For the CDR3, the DNA is TGTGCCAGCAGCTCAGCACGGACAGGGCTCAATGGCTACACCTTC.

CDR3 sequence reads: CASMGGYPYYNEQFF. DNA of the CDR3: TGCGCCAGCATGGGGGGGTACCCATATTACAATGAGCAGTTCTTC. This rearrangement joins TRBV5-1 to TRBJ2-1, with TRBD2 identical over 7 bases. V was pared by 6 bases and J by 4 bases, with 10 bases of the junction left unmatched. The length of the CDR3 is 15 residues. Germline CDR1 and CDR2: SGHRS and YFSETQ.

Many counts were recorded for this clonotype. The rearrangement joins TRBV7-2 to TRBJ2-3; 15 bases line up with TRBD2. The CDR3 sequence is 14 residues long. After removal of 6 bases from V and 14 bases from J, the junction contained 9 bases not matched to a gene. The germline CDR1 and CDR2 sequences are SGHTA and FQGNSA. The CDR3 DNA is TGTGCCAGCAGAGCCGGGACTAGCGGGGGGCCCGTGTATTTT. Translating gives CASRAGTSGGPVYF.

This clonotype turned up a few times. V is TRBV12-3 or TRBV12-4 and J is TRBJ2-4; no reliable D call. The V gene lost 7 bases and the J gene lost 0 bases, with 7 bases spanning the gap. The CDR3 spans 13 residues. For the CDR3, the DNA is TGTGCCAGCACCAGCCTAGCCAAAAACATTCAGTACTTC. This sequence encodes CASTSLAKNIQYF.

This chain links TRBV5-4 with TRBJ2-2; D uncertain. The germline CDR1 and CDR2 sequences are SGHNT and YYREEE (reference sequence). Trimming left V 4 bases short and J 5 bases short, with 15 bases between. The CDR3 sequence is 15 residues long. In DNA form, the CDR3 reads TGTGCCAGCAGCCCTGATTGGACCGGGACCGGGGAGCTGTTTTTT. This encodes CASSPDWTGTGELFF.

This clonotype occurred a few times. J is TRBJ1-2 and V is TRBV7-2, with D possibly being TRBD1 (5 bases). The CDR3 consists of 13 residues. Germline CDR1 reads SGHTA; CDR2 reads FQGNSA. The V end was cut by 4 bases, the J end by 5 bases, with 11 bases between. DNA for the CDR3: TGTGCCAGCAGCTATCTGGGGGGGTATGGCTACACCTTC. Amino acid sequence: CASSYLGGYGYTF.

This clonotype was seen ten or more times. The rearrangement uses TRBV14 and TRBJ1-2, with D possibly TRBD1 on 6 matching bases. The CDR3 loop spans 16 amino acids. Trimming cost V 2 bases and J 4 bases, with 17 bases left between them. CDR1 SGHDN and CDR2 FVKESK come from the germline V gene. The CDR3 bases are TGTGCCAGCAGCCAAAGCAAGAAACAGGGCTTCTATGGCTACACCTTC. The encoded protein is CASSQSKKQGFYGYTF. Based on the CDR3 plus reference TRBV14 and TRBJ1-2, the full variable domain is EAGVTQFPSHSVIEKGQTVTLRCDPISGHDNLYWYRRVMGKEIKFLLHFVKESKQDESGMPNNRFLAERTGGTYSTLKVQPAELEDSGVYFCASSQSKKQGFYGYTFGSGTRLTVV.

This clonotype was recorded many times. Here the CDR3 reads CASSLRQYPDTQYF. In DNA form, the CDR3 reads TGTGCCAGCAGTTTAAGACAGTACCCAGATACGCAGTATTTT. The chain links TRBV12-3 or TRBV12-4 to TRBJ2-3, with D possibly being TRBD1 (5 bases). CDR3 length equals 14 residues. Trimming cost V 2 bases and J 4 bases, with 10 bases left between them.

Many counts were recorded for this clonotype. J is TRBJ1-2 and V is TRBV6-2 or TRBV6-3; perhaps TRBD1 as D (6 bases). The V gene lost 9 bases and the J gene lost 5 bases, with 19 bases spanning the gap. Germline V gene sequence: CDR1 MNHEY, CDR2 SVGEGT. This CDR3 has 14 amino acids. In DNA, the CDR3 is TGTGCCAGTTCCCTACAGGGACGGAGGTATGGCTACACCTTC. It yields the protein CASSLQGRRYGYTF.

In its sample, this clonotype was seen many times. The rearrangement links TRBV9 to TRBJ2-5; a possible D gene is TRBD2 (7 bases). The CDR3 runs 18 residues. Germline V gene data show CDR1 as SGDLS and CDR2 as YYNGEE. V was clipped by 4 bases and J by 5 bases, with 27 bases between them. CDR3: CASSPSSWGGLRGETQYF. The CDR3 DNA reads as TGTGCCAGCAGCCCATCATCCTGGGGGGGGCTACGAGGGGAGACCCAGTACTTC.

The chain links TRBV4-2 to TRBJ2-2, with D tentatively TRBD2 (6 bases). From germline, CDR1 is LGHNA and CDR2 YNFKEQ. Trimming cost V 4 bases and J 0 bases, with 9 bases left between them. This CDR3 comprises 15 residues. The CDR3 loop reads CASSPGVTNTGELFF. DNA for the CDR3: TGTGCCAGCAGCCCGGGGGTAACGAACACCGGGGAGCTGTTTTTT.

This clonotype was observed many times. The chain employs TRBV6-1 and TRBJ2-3, with 9 bases lining up with TRBD2. Germline CDR1 reads MNHNS; CDR2 reads SASEGT. The CDR3 consists of 16 residues. J lost 4 bases, V lost 3 bases, and 8 bases had no gene match. The DNA of the CDR3 is TGTGCCAGCAGTGACTATGGCGGGGGGGCCTCAGATACGCAGTATTTT. Translated: CASSDYGGGASDTQYF.

This clonotype was recorded at least ten times. The chain recombines TRBV6-1 with TRBJ2-5, with D perhaps given as TRBD1 or TRBD2 (6 bases each). The V and J ends lost 9 bases and 4 bases respectively, with 12 bases between them. CDR3 length: 12 residues. Germline CDR1 reads MNHNS; CDR2 reads SASEGT. CDR3 sequence: CASEGGPETQYF. Written as DNA, the CDR3 is TGTGCCAGTGAAGGGGGGCCAGAGACCCAGTACTTC.

This clonotype appeared a few times. V usage is TRBV7-2 and J usage is TRBJ1-2; no reliable D call. Germline V CDR1 and CDR2: SGHTA, FQGNSA. V dropped 1 base and J dropped 4 bases, with 7 bases sitting between them. There are 13 residues in the CDR3. In nucleotides, the CDR3 is TGTGCCAGCAGCTTAGTTCAGATCTATGGCTACACCTTC. As protein: CASSLVQIYGYTF.

Points on this clonotype: Mismatch with germline at one junction end may stem from a read error. The gene calls are TRBV20-1 and TRBJ1-1; a possible D gene is TRBD1 (5 bases). Germline lookup yields CDR1 DFQATT and CDR2 SNEGSKA (reference sequence). This CDR3 has 16 amino acids. The CDR3 loop is CSTRDAGTQGNTEAFF. The CDR3 DNA follows: TGCAGTACTAGAGATGCCGGGACCCAGGGGAACACTGAAGCTTTCTTT.